The 22 T cell receptor beta chains in this list originate from one sample, sequenced in a study of blood T cell repertoires in COVID-19. The protocol was immunoSEQ multiplex PCR, while the TCRdb copy is restricted to in-frame clones and leaves out a portion. The sample contains approximately 230,000 clones, roughly 85% of which appear only once. Sequenced sample: peripheral blood. The source of these receptors is a young man with active or convalescent COVID-19.

The chain couples TRBV11-3 to TRBJ2-3; 8 bases fit TRBD2. The V gene end was trimmed by 5 bases and the J gene end by 4 bases; junction bases not matched to a gene: 8. In germline, CDR1 is SGHNT, CDR2 YENEEA. The CDR3 loop spans 15 amino acids. The CDR3 sequence: CASSAGGLAADTQYF. The DNA for the CDR3 is TGTGCCAGCAGCGCCGGTGGACTAGCAGCAGATACGCAGTATTTT.

J is TRBJ2-7 and V is TRBV4-3, with D maybe TRBD1 (5 bases). This CDR3 is built from 15 residues. V shed 0 bases and J shed 4 bases, with 13 bases lying between them. Germline CDR1 is LGHNA and CDR2 is YSLEER. The CDR3 protein is CASSQEWGTSYEQYF. CDR3 DNA: TGCGCCAGCAGCCAAGAATGGGGCACTTCTTACGAGCAGTACTTC.

V is TRBV9 and J is TRBJ2-2; D gene unclear. Looked up from germline, CDR1 is SGDLS and CDR2 is YYNGEE. The V and J ends lost 0 bases and 4 bases respectively, with 13 bases between them. The CDR3 consists of 16 residues. The CDR3 DNA reads as TGTGCCAGCAGCGTAGGACAACCCAAAGCCACCGGGGAGCTGTTTTTT. This translates into CASSVGQPKATGELFF.

The chain joins TRBV2 to TRBJ1-1; 9 positions match TRBD1. Germline CDR1 is SNHLY and CDR2 is FYNNEI. V dropped 6 bases and J dropped 0; count of bases not matched to a gene: 11. The CDR3 runs to 17 residues. For the CDR3, the DNA is TGTGCCAGCAGCAAAGCGGGGACAGGGAGAATGAACACTGAAGCTTTCTTT. Protein product: CASSKAGTGRMNTEAFF.

The rearrangement links TRBV27 to TRBJ2-7; 8 bases are a match to TRBD2. CDR1 and CDR2 from the germline V gene are MNHEY and SMNVEV (reference sequence). V dropped 2 bases and J dropped 2; count of bases not matched to a gene: 8. The CDR3 runs to 16 residues. The CDR3 here is CASSLTAGVYAYEQYF. DNA for the CDR3: TGTGCCAGCAGTTTAACAGCGGGAGTTTATGCCTACGAGCAGTACTTC.

The rearrangement uses TRBV7-9 and TRBJ1-5; 9 bases are a match to TRBD1. V lost 5 bases, J lost 5 bases, and 7 bases stayed unmatched. Germline V gene data show CDR1 as SEHNR and CDR2 as FQNEAQ (reference sequence). CDR3 length equals 15 residues. Written as DNA, the CDR3 is TGTGCCAGCAGCCCCACAGGGGGCTGGGATCAGCCCCAGCATTTT. It yields the protein CASSPTGGWDQPQHF.

V and J are TRBV5-1 and TRBJ2-7; the match to TRBD2 covers 8 bases. The CDR3 runs 13 residues. The germline V gene has CDR1 SGHRS and CDR2 YFSETQ. J lost 4 bases, V lost 6 bases, and 6 bases had no gene match. CDR3 coding DNA: TGCGCCAGCAACCGGGAGGGCACTTACGAGCAGTACTTC. This sequence encodes CASNREGTYEQYF.

The CDR3 loop reads CASSLAIVSRETGELFF. CDR3 coding DNA: TGTGCCAGCAGCTTGGCCATAGTTTCCCGGGAGACCGGGGAGCTGTTTTTT. The V gene is TRBV5-6, the J gene TRBJ2-2; D perhaps matches TRBD2 (6 bases). With 0 bases removed from V and 5 bases from J, the gap between germline ends came to 17 bases. The CDR3 covers 17 residues. Germline V CDR1 and CDR2: SGHDT, YYEEEE. Drawing the rest from reference TRBV5-6 and TRBJ2-2, the complete variable domain is DAGVTQSPTHLIKTRGQQVTLRCSPKSGHDTVSWYQQALGQGPQFIFQYYEEEERQRGNFPDRFSGHQFPNYSSELNVNALLLGDSALYLCASSLAIVSRETGELFFGEGSRLTVL.

The gene calls are TRBV7-2 and TRBJ1-1; a weak D match, TRBD1 (5 bases). V was shortened by 1 base and J by 7 bases, with 7 bases between the two germline ends. There are 12 residues in the CDR3. Germline V gives CDR1 SGHTA, CDR2 FQGNSA. This CDR3 reads CASSLVRGEAFF. CDR3 in DNA: TGTGCCAGCAGCTTAGTTAGGGGTGAAGCTTTCTTT.

The chain uses TRBV6-5 and TRBJ2-7, with 7 nucleotides matching TRBD2. Per the germline V gene, CDR1 is MNHEY and CDR2 is SVGAGI. The trim removed 6 bases at V and 6 bases at J, leaving 8 bases unmatched. The CDR3 covers 13 residues. The CDR3 bases are TGTGCCAGCAGGGGTTACGGGGGGACCGAGCAGTACTTC. Translated: CASRGYGGTEQYF.

This sequence joins TRBV3-1 (or the pseudogene TRBV3-2) and TRBJ2-3, with 8 bases identical to TRBD2. Germline lookup yields CDR1 LGHDT and CDR2 YNNKEL (reference sequence). The CDR3 runs to 16 residues. J lost 3 bases, V lost 4 bases, and 9 bases had no gene match. The CDR3 loop reads CASSLILAAKTDTQYF. The CDR3 region has the DNA TGTGCCAGCAGCCTGATACTAGCGGCTAAGACAGATACGCAGTATTTT.

The gene calls are TRBV24-1 and TRBJ2-7; D remains ambiguous. From germline, CDR1 is KGHDR and CDR2 SFDVKD. V was shortened by 6 bases and J by 6 bases, with 14 bases between the two germline ends. CDR3 size: 13 residues. The CDR3: CATSKTHTSEQYF. DNA for the CDR3: TGTGCCACCAGTAAGACTCATACCTCCGAGCAGTACTTC.

The V gene is TRBV9, the J gene TRBJ2-2, with TRBD1 matching 10 bases. CDR1 and CDR2 from the germline V gene are SGDLS and YYNGEE. J gave up 6 bases and V 1 base, and 3 bases lay outside the gene matches. The CDR3 is 15 residues long. The CDR3 DNA follows: TGTGCCAGCAGCGTACGGACAGGGGGAGCCGGGGAGCTGTTTTTT. The encoded protein is CASSVRTGGAGELFF.

V gene TRBV7-2 combines with J gene TRBJ2-5, with 8 bases that match TRBD2. V was pared by 0 bases and J by 10 bases, with 4 bases of the junction left unmatched. Germline V gene sequence: CDR1 SGHTA, CDR2 FQGNSA. The CDR3 contains 13 residues. Here the CDR3 reads CASSLAREVNQYF. DNA for the CDR3: TGTGCCAGCAGCTTAGCGCGGGAGGTGAACCAGTACTTC.

The chain links TRBV6-2 or TRBV6-3 to TRBJ2-5; 7 positions match TRBD1. The CDR3 is 16 residues long. Germline loops: CDR1 MNHEY, CDR2 SVGEGT. Trimming took 2 bases from V and 0 from J; bases not matched to a gene: 6. The CDR3 is CASSYRPGGYQETQYF. The CDR3 bases are TGTGCCAGCAGTTACCGGCCAGGGGGATACCAAGAGACCCAGTACTTC.

The V and J genes are TRBV3-1 (or the pseudogene TRBV3-2) and TRBJ1-1; TRBD1 is a possible D gene (6 bases). Deletions cut 2 bases from V and 5 bases from J, with 12 bases between. The germline CDR1 and CDR2 sequences are LGHDT and YNNKEL (reference sequence). CDR3 length: 14 amino acids. The DNA of the CDR3 is TGTGCCAGCAGCCAATTCCCAGGGGAGACTGAAGCTTTCTTT. Amino acids: CASSQFPGETEAFF.

The V and J genes are TRBV18 and TRBJ2-1; 9 positions match TRBD1. Trimming took 6 bases from V and 1 from J; bases not matched to a gene: 10. The CDR3 covers 17 residues. CDR1 and CDR2 from the germline V gene are KGHSH and LQKENI. The CDR3 here is CASSITGTGRSYNEQFF. The CDR3 DNA is TGTGCCAGCTCGATTACCGGGACAGGGAGGTCCTACAATGAGCAGTTCTTC.

The V and J genes are TRBV14 and TRBJ2-1; TRBD2 matches at 11 bases. V lost 4 bases to trimming and J lost 4 bases; unmatched junction nucleotides: 6. CDR3 length equals 16 residues. The V gene's germline CDR1 is SGHDN and CDR2 FVKESK. The CDR3 nucleotides read TGTGCCAGCAGCCCCCGGACTAGCGGGTATTACAATGAGCAGTTCTTC. This encodes CASSPRTSGYYNEQFF.

This clone was seen repeatedly, ten times or more. This chain uses TRBV2 with TRBJ1-1, with unresolved D. Germline V gene lookup returns CDR1 SNHLY and CDR2 FYNNEI. Trimming removed 4 bases at V and 1 base at J, with 7 bases between. This CDR3 spans 13 amino acids. CDR3 amino acids: CASSGQSNTEAFF. The CDR3, as DNA: TGTGCCAGCAGTGGCCAGTCGAACACTGAAGCTTTCTTT.

This clone was counted a single time. This chain joins TRBV3-1 (or the pseudogene TRBV3-2) and TRBJ2-7; 14 bases map to TRBD2. After removal of 4 bases from V and 7 bases from J, the junction contained 6 bases not matched to a gene. The CDR3 contains 15 residues. Germline values: CDR1 LGHDT, CDR2 YNNKEL (reference sequence). As DNA, the CDR3 is TGTGCCAGCAGCCGTCGACTAGCGGGGGGGAAGGAGCAGTACTTC. The encoded protein is CASSRRLAGGKEQYF.

The gene calls are TRBV7-3 and TRBJ1-1, with 9 bases fitting TRBD1. Germline CDR1 and CDR2: SGHTA and FQGTGA. With V trimmed by 6 bases and J by 1 base, 3 bases remained unmatched. The CDR3 covers 14 residues. The CDR3 nucleotides read TGTGCCAGCAGGCCGGGACAGGGGAACACTGAAGCTTTCTTT. Translation: CASRPGQGNTEAFF.

The chain combines TRBV9 with TRBJ1-3, with TRBD1 matching 7 bases. V lost 0 bases and J lost 4; bases outside the gene matches: 13. Looked up from germline, CDR1 is SGDLS and CDR2 is YYNGEE. This CDR3 spans 18 amino acids. The CDR3 sequence: CASSVGGTGAVSGNTIYF. The CDR3 DNA reads as TGTGCCAGCAGCGTAGGCGGAACAGGGGCCGTATCGGGAAACACCATATATTTT.